The T cell receptor beta chain described here comes from a study of blood T cell repertoires in COVID-19. Germline CDR1 and CDR2: GTSNPN and SVGIG (reference sequence). This CDR3 spans 12 amino acids. This table comes from immunoSEQ multiplex PCR, and its TCRdb copy is limited to in-frame clones, with some not included. The sample carries 250,000 to 300,000 clones, around 88% recorded once. Sequencing was carried out using peripheral blood. The source is a woman in her 70s with COVID-19, enrolled during active disease. The chain carries TRBV30 and TRBJ1-2; 7 bases line up with TRBD1. This CDR3 reads CASSEGARGYTF. The DNA of the CDR3 is TGTGCATCCTCGGAGGGGGCGCGTGGCTACACCTTC.